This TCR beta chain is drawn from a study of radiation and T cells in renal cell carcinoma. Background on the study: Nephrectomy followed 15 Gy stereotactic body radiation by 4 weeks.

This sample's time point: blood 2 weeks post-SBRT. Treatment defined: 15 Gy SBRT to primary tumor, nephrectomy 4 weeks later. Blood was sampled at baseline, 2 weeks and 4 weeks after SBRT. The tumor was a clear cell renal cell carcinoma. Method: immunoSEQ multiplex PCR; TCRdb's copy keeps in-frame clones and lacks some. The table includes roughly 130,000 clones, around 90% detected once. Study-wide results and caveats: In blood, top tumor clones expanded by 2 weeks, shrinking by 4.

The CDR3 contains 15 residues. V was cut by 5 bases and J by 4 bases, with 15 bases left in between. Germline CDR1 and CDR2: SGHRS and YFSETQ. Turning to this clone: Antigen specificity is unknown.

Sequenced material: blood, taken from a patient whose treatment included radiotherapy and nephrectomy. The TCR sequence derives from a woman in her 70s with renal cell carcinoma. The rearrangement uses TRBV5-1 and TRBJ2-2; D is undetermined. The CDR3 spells CASRDRDPTTGELFF. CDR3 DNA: TGCGCCAGCAGGGATCGAGACCCAACCACCGGGGAGCTGTTTTTT. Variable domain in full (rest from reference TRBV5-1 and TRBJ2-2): KAGVTQTPRYLIKTRGQQVTLSCSPISGHRSVSWYQQTPGQGLQFLFEYFSETQRNKGNFPGRFSGRQFSNSRSEMNVSTLELGDSALYLCASRDRDPTTGELFFGEGSRLTVL.